This T cell receptor beta chain was found in a study of T cell responses to AZD1222 COVID-19 vaccine. This CDR3 has 12 amino acids. The germline V gene has CDR1 SNHLY and CDR2 FYNNEI. Trimming cost V 9 bases and J 3 bases, with 9 bases left between them. Study conclusions and caveats: Sampling captured repertoires only after the peak T cell response.

The repertoire was sequenced with immunoSEQ multiplex PCR; TCRdb's copy has only in-frame clones and lacks some. The table includes fewer than 200,000 clones, 94% detected once. With regard to this clone: Its specificity is unknown.

The chain employs TRBV2 and TRBJ1-5, with D uncertain. The clonotype comes from an adult who received the AZD1222 COVID-19 vaccine. This material consisted of peripheral blood, taken 28 days after the second AZD1222 dose. The CDR3 DNA reads TGTGCCAGTAATCCCCCCAATCAGCCCCAGCATTTT. Protein product: CASNPPNQPQHF.